The 16 T cell receptor beta chains listed next were all sequenced from one sample in a study of blood T cell repertoires in COVID-19. TCRdb keeps only in-frame clones here, not all; method: immunoSEQ multiplex PCR. The data hold more than 150,000 clones, with roughly 85% observed a single time. Sequenced input: peripheral blood. These receptors were taken from a woman in her 70s with acute or convalescent COVID-19.

The rearrangement joins TRBV29-1 to TRBJ2-3; 8 nucleotides align to TRBD2. The ends lost 7 bases at V and 5 bases at J; junction bases unmatched: 5. CDR3 length equals 12 residues. The germline V gene has CDR1 SQVTM and CDR2 ANQGSEA. The chain's CDR3 is CSAGLVEDTQYF. The CDR3 DNA sequence: TGCAGCGCGGGACTAGTAGAAGATACGCAGTATTTT.

The chain has TRBV6-5 and TRBJ2-5, with D perhaps TRBD2 (5 bases). The CDR3 contains 14 residues. Deletions cut 0 bases from V and 5 bases from J, with 10 bases between. The germline CDR1 and CDR2 sequences are MNHEY and SVGAGI. The CDR3 region is CASSYSRVGETQYF. CDR3 DNA sequence: TGTGCCAGCAGTTACTCGAGGGTTGGGGAGACCCAGTACTTC.

The CDR3 sequence: CASAQTSGSSGSYNEQFF. For the CDR3, the DNA is TGCGCCAGCGCTCAGACTAGCGGGAGTTCGGGGTCCTACAATGAGCAGTTCTTC. The chain combines TRBV5-1 with TRBJ2-1; TRBD2 agrees at 12 bases. Trimming took 7 bases from V and 1 from J; bases not matched to a gene: 12. CDR1 is SGHRS, CDR2 YFSETQ, per germline. The CDR3 totals 18 residues.

This clone was seen at least ten times. This sequence joins TRBV29-1 and TRBJ1-1, with TRBD1 matching over 7 bases. V shed 8 bases, J shed 8 bases, and the junction held 11 bases outside the gene matches. CDR1 and CDR2 (germline): SQVTM, ANQGSEA. The CDR3 runs 12 residues. This chain's CDR3 is CSFDRVGVEAFF. The CDR3 DNA follows: TGCAGCTTCGACAGGGTAGGTGTGGAAGCTTTCTTT.

CDR3 protein: CASTPRSPGEKLFF. CDR3 bases: TGTGCCAGCACTCCGAGGTCCCCGGGGGAAAAACTGTTTTTT. The chain has TRBV6-6 and TRBJ1-4; D is ambiguous. The CDR3 length is 14 residues. In germline, CDR1 is MNHNY, CDR2 SVGAGI (reference sequence). With 7 bases removed from V and 8 bases from J, the gap between germline ends came to 17 bases.

The chain recombines TRBV19 with TRBJ2-7, with 12 nucleotides matching TRBD2. Trimming cost V 7 bases and J 3 bases; bases outside gene matches: 7. The CDR3 covers 15 residues. CDR1 and CDR2 from the germline V gene are LNHDA and SQIVND (reference sequence). The CDR3, as DNA: TGTGCCAGTACCCCTTCGACTAGCGGGAGCTACGAGCAGTACTTC. Its protein product is CASTPSTSGSYEQYF.

The chain carries TRBV2 and TRBJ1-1; D may be TRBD1 (5 bases). The germline gives CDR1 SNHLY, CDR2 FYNNEI. V was cut by 6 bases and J by 11 bases, with 13 bases left in between. The CDR3 contains 11 residues. CDR3 DNA: TGTGCCAGCAGGGGGGAGGAAGCCGCTTTCTTT. This encodes CASRGEEAAFF.

The rearrangement uses TRBV5-4 and TRBJ1-1; TRBD1 agrees at 10 bases. Looked up from germline, CDR1 is SGHNT and CDR2 is YYREEE (reference sequence). J gave up 1 base and V 4 bases, and 4 bases lay outside the gene matches. This CDR3 is built from 15 residues. The CDR3 DNA is TGTGCCAGCAGCGCACGACAGGGGGCGAACACTGAAGCTTTCTTT. Translation: CASSARQGANTEAFF.

The V and J genes are TRBV19 and TRBJ1-1; D is unclear. Trimming pared 7 bases from V and 1 base from J, leaving 7 bases between. The CDR3 is made up of 12 amino acids. From germline, CDR1 is LNHDA and CDR2 SQIVND (reference sequence). CDR3 sequence reads: CASMRANTEAFF. The CDR3 DNA follows: TGTGCCAGTATGCGAGCGAACACTGAAGCTTTCTTT. The whole variable domain, filled in from reference TRBV19 and TRBJ1-1, reads DGGITQSPKYLFRKEGQNVTLSCEQNLNHDAMYWYRQDPGQGLRLIYYSQIVNDFQKGDIAEGYSVSREKKESFPLTVTSAQKNPTAFYLCASMRANTEAFFGQGTRLTVV.

The V call is TRBV27, the J call TRBJ1-3; D not resolved. This CDR3 has 15 amino acids. Germline assignment: CDR1 MNHEY and CDR2 SMNVEV (reference sequence). Trimming stripped 5 bases from V and 0 bases from J, with 11 bases between. CDR3 protein: CASSPGFSSGNTIYF. CDR3 nucleotides: TGTGCCAGCAGTCCCGGGTTCAGCTCTGGAAACACCATATATTTT.

The V and J genes are TRBV6-5 and TRBJ1-1, with D possibly TRBD1 on 6 matching bases. The V and J ends lost 6 bases and 1 base respectively, with 15 bases between them. The CDR3 covers 15 residues. Looked up from germline, CDR1 is MNHEY and CDR2 is SVGAGI. The chain's CDR3 is CASRRGRGSNTEAFF. The DNA of the CDR3 is TGTGCCAGCAGGAGGGGGAGGGGCTCGAACACTGAAGCTTTCTTT.

The rearrangement uses TRBV18 and TRBJ1-1; D not certain. The CDR3 has 13 residues. Trimming took 3 bases from V and 1 from J, leaving 6 bases between them. Looked up from germline, CDR1 is KGHSH and CDR2 is LQKENI. The CDR3 spells CASSPGANTEAFF. The DNA for the CDR3 is TGTGCCAGCTCACCGGGAGCGAACACTGAAGCTTTCTTT.

The V and J genes are TRBV2 and TRBJ2-3; D remains ambiguous. Germline-derived CDR1 and CDR2 are SNHLY and FYNNEI. V lost 6 bases and J 5 bases, leaving 15 bases between the germline ends. The CDR3 length is 14 residues. CDR3 region: CASSKLVGGDTQYF. The CDR3 nucleotides are TGTGCCAGCAGCAAGCTAGTAGGTGGAGATACGCAGTATTTT.

The chain joins TRBV10-3 to TRBJ2-3; D gene uncertain. Trimming pared 5 bases from V and 1 base from J, leaving 10 bases between. Germline assignment: CDR1 ENHRY and CDR2 SYGVKD. This CDR3 spans 14 amino acids. CDR3 sequence (DNA): TGTGCCATCAGTAGCGTAGGTCGCACAGATACGCAGTATTTT. Its protein is CAISSVGRTDTQYF.

CDR3 amino acids: CASSIRRTSEQETQYF. The DNA for the CDR3 is TGTGCCAGTAGTATTAGGCGGACTAGCGAACAAGAGACCCAGTACTTC. V gene TRBV19 combines with J gene TRBJ2-5; 9 nucleotides match TRBD2. CDR1 and CDR2 (germline): LNHDA, SQIVND (reference sequence). This CDR3 region has 16 residues. V lost 3 bases and J lost 2; bases outside the gene matches: 7.

V gene TRBV19 combines with J gene TRBJ1-3; D may be TRBD1 (6 bases). CDR1 and CDR2 (germline): LNHDA, SQIVND (reference sequence). This CDR3 is 13 amino acids long. The V end lost 9 bases, the J end lost 0 bases, and 9 bases lay between the germline ends. CDR3 coding DNA: TGTGCCAGCCAGGGGTCCTCTGGAAACACCATATATTTT. Its protein is CASQGSSGNTIYF.